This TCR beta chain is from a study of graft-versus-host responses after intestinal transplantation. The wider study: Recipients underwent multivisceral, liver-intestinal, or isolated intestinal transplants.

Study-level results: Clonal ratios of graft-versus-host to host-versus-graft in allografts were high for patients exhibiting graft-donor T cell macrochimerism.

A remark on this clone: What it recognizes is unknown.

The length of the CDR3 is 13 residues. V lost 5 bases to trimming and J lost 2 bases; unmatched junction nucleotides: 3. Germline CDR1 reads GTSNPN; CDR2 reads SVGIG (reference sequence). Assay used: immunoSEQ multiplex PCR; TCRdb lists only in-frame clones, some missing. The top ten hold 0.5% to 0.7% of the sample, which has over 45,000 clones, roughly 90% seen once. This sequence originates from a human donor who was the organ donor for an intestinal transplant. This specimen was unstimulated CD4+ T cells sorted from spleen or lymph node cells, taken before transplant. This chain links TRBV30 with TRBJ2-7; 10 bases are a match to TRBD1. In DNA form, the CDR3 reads TGTGCCTGGTCCGACAGGGGGCCCTACGAGCAGTACTTC. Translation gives CAWSDRGPYEQYF.